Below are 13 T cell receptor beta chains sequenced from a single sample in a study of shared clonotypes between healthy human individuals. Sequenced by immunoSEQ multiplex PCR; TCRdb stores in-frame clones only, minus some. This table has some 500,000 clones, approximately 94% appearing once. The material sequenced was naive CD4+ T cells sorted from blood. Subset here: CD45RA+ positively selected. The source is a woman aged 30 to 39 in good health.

CDR3 protein: CASSPRTSGSNEQFF. In nucleotides, the CDR3 is TGTGCCAGCAGCCCAAGGACTAGCGGGAGTAATGAGCAGTTCTTC. The chain uses TRBV7-2 and TRBJ2-1; 13 bases match TRBD2. Looked up from germline, CDR1 is SGHTA and CDR2 is FQGNSA. The CDR3 contains 15 residues. The junction had 5 bases not matched to a gene; V was cut back by 5 bases and J by 7 bases. The full variable domain, with the rest looked up from reference TRBV7-2 and TRBJ2-1, is GAGVSQSPSNKVTEKGKDVELRCDPISGHTALYWYRQSLGQGLEFLIYFQGNSAPDKSGLPSDRFSAERTGGSVSTLTIQRTQQEDSAVYLCASSPRTSGSNEQFFGPGTRLTVL.

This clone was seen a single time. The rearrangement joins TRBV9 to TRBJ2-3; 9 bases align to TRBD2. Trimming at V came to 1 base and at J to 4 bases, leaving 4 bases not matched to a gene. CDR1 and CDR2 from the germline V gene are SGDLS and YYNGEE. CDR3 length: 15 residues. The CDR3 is CASSVSGLAPDTQYF. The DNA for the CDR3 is TGTGCCAGCAGCGTATCGGGACTAGCTCCAGATACGCAGTATTTT.

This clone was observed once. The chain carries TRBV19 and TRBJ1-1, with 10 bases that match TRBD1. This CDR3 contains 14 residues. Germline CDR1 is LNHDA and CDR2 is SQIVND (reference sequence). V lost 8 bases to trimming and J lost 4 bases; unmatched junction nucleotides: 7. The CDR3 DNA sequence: TGTGCCAGTCTCCGGGACAGGGGTATCACTGAAGCTTTCTTT. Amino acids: CASLRDRGITEAFF.

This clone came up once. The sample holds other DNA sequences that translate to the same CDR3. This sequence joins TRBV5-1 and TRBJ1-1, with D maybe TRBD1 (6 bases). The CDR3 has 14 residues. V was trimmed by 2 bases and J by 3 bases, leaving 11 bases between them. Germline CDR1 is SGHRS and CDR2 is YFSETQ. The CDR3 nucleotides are TGCGCCAGCAGCTTACAGGGTGGGGACACTGAAGCTTTCTTT. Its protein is CASSLQGGDTEAFF. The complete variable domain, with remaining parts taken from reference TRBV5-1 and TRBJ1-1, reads KAGVTQTPRYLIKTRGQQVTLSCSPISGHRSVSWYQQTPGQGLQFLFEYFSETQRNKGNFPGRFSGRQFSNSRSEMNVSTLELGDSALYLCASSLQGGDTEAFFGQGTRLTVV.

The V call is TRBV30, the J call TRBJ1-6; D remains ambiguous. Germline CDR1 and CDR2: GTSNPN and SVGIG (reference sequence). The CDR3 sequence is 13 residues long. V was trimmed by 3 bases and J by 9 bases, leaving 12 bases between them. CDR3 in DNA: TGTGCCTGGAGCCGAATCGGAACTTCACCCCTCCACTTT. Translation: CAWSRIGTSPLHF.

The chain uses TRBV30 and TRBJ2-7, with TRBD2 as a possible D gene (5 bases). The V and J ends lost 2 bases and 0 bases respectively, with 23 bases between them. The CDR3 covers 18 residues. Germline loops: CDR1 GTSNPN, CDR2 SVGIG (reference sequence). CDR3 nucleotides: TGTGCCTGGAGTCCAAACAAACTGAGGGTGGTTCCCTCCTACGAGCAGTACTTC. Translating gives CAWSPNKLRVVPSYEQYF.

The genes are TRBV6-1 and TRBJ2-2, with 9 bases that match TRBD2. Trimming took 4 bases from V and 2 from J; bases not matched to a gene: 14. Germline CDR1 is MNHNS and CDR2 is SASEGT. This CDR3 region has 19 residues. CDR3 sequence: CASSAFLSGAGGNTGELFF. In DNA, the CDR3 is TGTGCCAGCAGTGCCTTCTTGTCGGGAGCGGGAGGTAACACCGGGGAGCTGTTTTTT.

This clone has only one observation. DNA for the CDR3: TGTGCCAGCAGCTCCCGTCTCGCAGGGGAGGAGACCCAGTACTTC. Protein sequence: CASSSRLAGEETQYF. The V gene is TRBV5-8, the J gene TRBJ2-5; D perhaps matches TRBD1 (6 bases). CDR1 is SGHTS and CDR2 is YDEGEE in the germline V gene. Deletions cut 3 bases from V and 5 bases from J, with 17 bases between. The CDR3 covers 15 residues. Full variable domain (remainder filled in from reference TRBV5-8 and TRBJ2-5): EAGVTQSPTHLIKTRGQQATLRCSPISGHTSVYWYQQALGLGLQFLLWYDEGEERNRGNFPPRFSGRQFPNYSSELNVNALELEDSALYLCASSSRLAGEETQYFGPGTRLLVL.

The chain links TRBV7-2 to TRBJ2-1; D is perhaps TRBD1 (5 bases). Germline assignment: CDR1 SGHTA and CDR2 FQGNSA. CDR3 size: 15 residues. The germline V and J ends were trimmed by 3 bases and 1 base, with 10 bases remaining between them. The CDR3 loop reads CASSFLDNSYNEQFF. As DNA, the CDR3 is TGTGCCAGCAGCTTTTTGGACAATTCCTACAATGAGCAGTTCTTC.

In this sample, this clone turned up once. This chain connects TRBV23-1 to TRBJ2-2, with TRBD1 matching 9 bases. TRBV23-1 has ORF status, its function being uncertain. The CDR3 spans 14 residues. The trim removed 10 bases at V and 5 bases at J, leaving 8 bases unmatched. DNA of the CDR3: TGCGCCATCCGGGACAGGGACGGGACCGGGGAGCTGTTTTTT. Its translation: CAIRDRDGTGELFF.

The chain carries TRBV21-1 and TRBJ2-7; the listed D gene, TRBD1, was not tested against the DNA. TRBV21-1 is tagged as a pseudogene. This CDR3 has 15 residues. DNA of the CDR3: TGTGCCAGCCACGAATGGGGGACAGGGTTGTACGAGCAGTACTTC. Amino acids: CASHEWGTGLYEQYF.

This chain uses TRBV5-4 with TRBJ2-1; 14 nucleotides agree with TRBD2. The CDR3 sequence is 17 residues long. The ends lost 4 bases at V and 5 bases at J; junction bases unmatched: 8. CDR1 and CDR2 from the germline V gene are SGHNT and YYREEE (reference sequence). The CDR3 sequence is CASSPGLAGVYDNEQFF. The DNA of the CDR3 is TGTGCCAGCAGCCCGGGACTAGCGGGAGTATATGACAATGAGCAGTTCTTC.

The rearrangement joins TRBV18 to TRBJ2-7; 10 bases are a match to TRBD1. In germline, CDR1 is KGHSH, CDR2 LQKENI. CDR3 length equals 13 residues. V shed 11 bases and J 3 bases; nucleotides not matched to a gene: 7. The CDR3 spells CASGQGGFYEQYF. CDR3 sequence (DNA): TGTGCCTCCGGACAGGGGGGTTTCTACGAGCAGTACTTC.